The 21 T cell receptor beta chains reported below all come from one sample, sequenced in a study of blood T cell repertoires in COVID-19. The method was immunoSEQ multiplex PCR; TCRdb's version includes in-frame clones alone and lacks a portion of them. The sample has 110,000 to 150,000 clones, around 79% seen once. The sample taken for sequencing was peripheral blood. These receptors were taken from a man aged 55 to 69 with acute or convalescent COVID-19.

The V and J genes are TRBV4-1 and TRBJ2-7, with 7 bases aligning to TRBD2. V shed 0 bases and J 1 base; nucleotides not matched to a gene: 6. Germline-derived CDR1 and CDR2 are MGHRA and YSYEKL. The CDR3 covers 16 residues. CDR3 bases: TGCGCCAGCAGCCAAGAGGAGCTAGCGGCATCCTACGAGCAGTACTTC. Translation gives CASSQEELAASYEQYF.

This clone has more than one count but fewer than ten. This rearrangement joins TRBV28 to TRBJ1-1; D ambiguous. The CDR3 sequence is 12 residues long. Looked up from germline, CDR1 is MDHEN and CDR2 is SYDVKM. Trimming took off 6 bases at V and 7 bases at J, with 12 bases between the two ends. CDR3 in amino acids: CASSHSLLEAFF. CDR3 sequence (DNA): TGTGCCAGCAGCCACTCTCTACTTGAAGCTTTCTTT.

This clone has more than one count but fewer than ten. The CDR3: CASSSGQRGGEQYF. DNA for the CDR3: TGTGCCAGCAGCTCCGGACAGAGGGGCGGCGAGCAGTACTTC. The V gene is TRBV7-2, the J gene TRBJ2-7; D is perhaps TRBD1 (6 bases). Germline V gene sequence: CDR1 SGHTA, CDR2 FQGNSA. The V end lost 4 bases, the J end lost 6 bases, and 16 bases lay between the germline ends. This CDR3 contains 14 residues.

The rearrangement joins TRBV7-2 to TRBJ1-2; TRBD1 is a possible D gene (5 bases). The length of the CDR3 is 14 residues. Trimming removed 5 bases at V and 2 bases at J, with 12 bases between. CDR1 and CDR2 (germline): SGHTA, FQGNSA. The CDR3: CASSRPTENYGYTF. The CDR3 DNA reads TGTGCCAGCAGCCGCCCGACAGAAAACTATGGCTACACCTTC.

The gene calls are TRBV6-4 and TRBJ1-1; the D gene is possibly TRBD1 (5 bases). The CDR3 is 13 residues long. The V end was cut by 6 bases, the J end by 0 bases, with 8 bases between. Looked up from germline, CDR1 is MRHNA and CDR2 is SNTAGT. The CDR3 is CASRVRVNTEAFF. The CDR3 DNA follows: TGTGCCAGCAGAGTCAGGGTGAACACTGAAGCTTTCTTT.

The chain combines TRBV30 with TRBJ1-5, with D maybe TRBD1 (6 bases). The CDR3 contains 15 residues. The V gene's germline CDR1 is GTSNPN and CDR2 SVGIG (reference sequence). V was trimmed by 1 base and J by 4 bases, leaving 14 bases between them. CDR3 protein: CAWSGGPLQNQPQHF. CDR3 nucleotides: TGTGCCTGGAGTGGGGGGCCTCTACAAAATCAGCCCCAGCATTTT.

The CDR3 DNA sequence: TGTGCCAGCAGCAGAGGGATCCCCAGTGGTGGCTACACCTTC. It specifies CASSRGIPSGGYTF. This rearrangement joins TRBV21-1 to TRBJ1-2. TRBV21-1 represents a pseudogene. This CDR3 region has 14 residues.

This sequence joins TRBV27 and TRBJ2-7, with D possibly being TRBD2 (6 bases). There are 14 residues in the CDR3. The germline V gene encodes CDR1 MNHEY and CDR2 SMNVEV (reference sequence). V lost 7 bases and J 0 bases, leaving 13 bases between the germline ends. The CDR3 nucleotides read TGTGCCAGCAAACCGGACTATAGCTCCTACGAGCAGTACTTC. Translating it yields CASKPDYSSYEQYF.

The chain couples TRBV7-9 to TRBJ2-7; 10 bases line up with TRBD1. V was clipped by 4 bases and J by 3 bases; unmatched bases: 3. The CDR3 is made up of 14 amino acids. Germline-derived CDR1 and CDR2 are SEHNR and FQNEAQ (reference sequence). As DNA, the CDR3 is TGTGCCAGCAGCTCCGGGACAGGGGACTACGAGCAGTACTTC. It encodes CASSSGTGDYEQYF.

V is TRBV5-4 and J is TRBJ1-2; 9 positions match TRBD1. Per germline, CDR1 SGHNT and CDR2 YYREEE (reference sequence). CDR3 length: 16 amino acids. The V and J ends lost 0 bases and 4 bases, in that order; junction bases with no gene match: 7. The CDR3 coding sequence is TGTGCCAGCAGCTTGGGGGGGACAGGGAAGAGCTATGGCTACACCTTC. This translates into CASSLGGTGKSYGYTF.

The gene calls are TRBV7-8 and TRBJ1-1; D is ambiguous. The CDR3 sequence is 14 residues long. Germline assignment: CDR1 SGHVS and CDR2 FQNEAQ. V was cut by 2 bases and J by 6 bases, with 13 bases left in between. CDR3 bases: TGTGCCAGCAGCTTAAGTTATGGCGGCTCTGAAGCTTTCTTT. Protein sequence: CASSLSYGGSEAFF.

There are a few counts of this clone. The rearrangement uses TRBV28 and TRBJ1-3; no clear D. This CDR3 contains 16 residues. CDR1 MDHEN and CDR2 SYDVKM come from the germline V gene. V was clipped by 5 bases and J by 0 bases, with 14 bases between them. CDR3 nucleotide sequence: TGTGCCAGCAGTCCCCTGGACTTGATCTCTGGAAACACCATATATTTT. Encoded protein: CASSPLDLISGNTIYF.

A few counts support this clone. This chain joins TRBV7-2 and TRBJ2-1; possible D gene TRBD1, 6 bases. Germline CDR1 is SGHTA and CDR2 is FQGNSA. V dropped 5 bases and J dropped 0 bases, with 20 bases sitting between them. This CDR3 spans 18 amino acids. DNA of the CDR3: TGTGCCAGCAGCCGCGACAGGCCGATGATCTCCTCCTACAATGAGCAGTTCTTC. Amino acids: CASSRDRPMISSYNEQFF.

The chain couples TRBV5-4 to TRBJ1-1, with D possibly matching TRBD1 (5 bases). Trimming took off 4 bases at V and 3 bases at J, with 19 bases between the two ends. Germline V CDR1 and CDR2: SGHNT, YYREEE (reference sequence). This CDR3 is 16 amino acids long. The CDR3 here is CASSPVGWGEYTEAFF. CDR3 coding DNA: TGTGCCAGCAGCCCAGTCGGGTGGGGCGAGTACACTGAAGCTTTCTTT.

The CDR3 spells CASSLLDGTGGEKLFF. CDR3 nucleotides: TGTGCCAGCAGCTTATTAGACGGGACAGGGGGTGAAAAACTGTTTTTT. V usage is TRBV7-9 and J usage is TRBJ1-4; 11 bases fit TRBD1. The CDR3 covers 16 residues. In germline, CDR1 is SEHNR, CDR2 FQNEAQ (reference sequence). Losses at the gene ends were 2 bases for V and 7 bases for J; bases not matched to a gene: 6.

The genes are TRBV4-3 and TRBJ1-3; D unresolved. CDR1 is LGHNA and CDR2 is YSLEER in the germline V gene. Trimming took 0 bases from V and 7 from J, leaving 13 bases between them. This CDR3 is built from 15 residues. The CDR3 loop is CASSQEGGGGNTIYF. DNA of the CDR3: TGCGCCAGCAGCCAAGAAGGCGGAGGAGGGAACACCATATATTTT.

This clone has only one observation. The rearrangement links TRBV29-1 to TRBJ2-1; 9 bases align to TRBD1. CDR3 size: 14 residues. Unmatched junction bases numbered 4, after V lost 1 base and J lost 6 bases. Germline V gene lookup returns CDR1 SQVTM and CDR2 ANQGSEA. The CDR3 bases are TGCAGCGTTGAAGGGACAGGGGCGTCCAATGAGCAGTTCTTC. Residues: CSVEGTGASNEQFF.

The chain combines TRBV11-1 with TRBJ2-5; 7 nucleotides agree with TRBD2. Per germline, CDR1 SGHAT and CDR2 FQDESV (reference sequence). V trimming: 0 bases; J trimming: 2 bases; junction bases outside the gene matches: 0. This CDR3 is built from 14 residues. The CDR3 DNA reads as TGTGCCAGCAGCTTAGCGGGACTACAAGAGACCCAGTACTTC. This translates into CASSLAGLQETQYF.

The CDR3 DNA reads as TGTGCCAGTACAGGGTATGCCACTGAAGCTTTCTTT. This codes for CASTGYATEAFF. The chain recombines TRBV19 with TRBJ1-1; tentatively, D is TRBD1 (5 bases). This CDR3 has 12 amino acids. V was pared by 7 bases and J by 4 bases, with 10 bases between. Germline V gene sequence: CDR1 LNHDA, CDR2 SQIVND (reference sequence).

This clone was observed a handful of times. J is TRBJ2-3 and V is TRBV28; possible D gene TRBD2, 6 bases. V lost 8 bases to trimming and J lost 2 bases, with 17 bases between them. CDR1 MDHEN and CDR2 SYDVKM come from the germline V gene. The CDR3 loop spans 15 amino acids. The CDR3 DNA reads as TGTGCCAGCTGGCCCCCGGGGGTACCCACAGATACGCAGTATTTT. The encoded protein is CASWPPGVPTDTQYF.

V is TRBV7-2 and J is TRBJ2-1, with 10 positions matching TRBD1. The CDR3 covers 15 residues. V lost 4 bases to trimming and J lost 2 bases; unmatched junction nucleotides: 2. Germline loops: CDR1 SGHTA, CDR2 FQGNSA. CDR3 sequence: CASSSGQGAYNEQFF. The DNA of the CDR3 is TGTGCCAGCAGCTCAGGACAGGGGGCCTACAATGAGCAGTTCTTC. Based on the CDR3 plus reference TRBV7-2 and TRBJ2-1, the full variable domain is GAGVSQSPSNKVTEKGKDVELRCDPISGHTALYWYRQSLGQGLEFLIYFQGNSAPDKSGLPSDRFSAERTGGSVSTLTIQRTQQEDSAVYLCASSSGQGAYNEQFFGPGTRLTVL.